The source of this T cell receptor (beta chain) is a study of T cells after posttransplantation cyclophosphamide. Busulfan-fludarabine conditioning, marrow transplant, and cyclophosphamide on days +3 and +4 were administered. General study points: TRB clonality was highly associated with recipient CMV seropositivity and reactivation. Donor-recipient repertoire similarity was low at 1-2 months, rising over year one. Tissue-infiltrating T cells from skin or gut overlapped little with blood T cells.

Germline CDR1 reads SGHRS; CDR2 reads YFSETQ. This CDR3 contains 16 residues. With V trimmed by 1 base and J by 6 bases, 8 bases remained unmatched. The sample holds many counts of this clone. The target antigen is unknown. Produced via immunoSEQ multiplex PCR; TCRdb's table is partial and in-frame only. There are 16,000 or so clones in the sample, none observed a single time. The source material was PBMCs, sampled after allogeneic stem cell transplant with posttransplant cyclophosphamide. The origin of this receptor is a female patient in her 30s who received an allogeneic stem cell transplant from a related donor, was CMV-positive, and had no GVHD. Some T cells may be the graft donor's. The chain has TRBV5-1 and TRBJ2-7; 12 positions match TRBD2. Here the CDR3 reads CASSLLAGGFPVEQYF. The CDR3 coding sequence is TGCGCCAGCAGCTTGCTAGCGGGAGGGTTCCCCGTCGAGCAGTACTTC. The full variable domain, its missing parts supplied by reference TRBV5-1 and TRBJ2-7, is KAGVTQTPRYLIKTRGQQVTLSCSPISGHRSVSWYQQTPGQGLQFLFEYFSETQRNKGNFPGRFSGRQFSNSRSEMNVSTLELGDSALYLCASSLLAGGFPVEQYFGPGTRLTVT.